The T cell receptor beta chain under discussion was sequenced for a study of blood T cell repertoires in COVID-19 (dated by TCRdb to about 2020). General notes on the study: Collaborator samples came from the United States, Italy and Spain and covered acute and convalescent phases of COVID-19. The material from the prospective study consisted of cDNA or gDNA derived from T cells, B-cell-depleted T cells, or PBMCs. Deeply sampled blood TCRbeta repertoires from subjects exposed to, actively infected with, or recovered from COVID-19 were included in the dataset. The repertoires were released in a freely available public database meant as a resource for research on the immune response to SARS-CoV-2. Samples came from the ongoing ImmuneRACE study (first 160 participants) plus 1,254 subjects from 6 global collaborators. The sample metadata nearly always contained a de-identified subject ID, COVID-19 status, age in years and sex. Where available, HLA class I and class II types were obtained from metadata supplied by the sample provider rather than from assay-based typing.

TCRbeta CDR3 regions were amplified from genomic DNA by means of the immunoSEQ Assay, a bias-controlled multiplex PCR. In the paper's pipeline: Nucleated cell counts per sample were estimated from amplification of reference gene primers within the assay. To quantify the absolute abundance of each unique TCRbeta CDR3 rearrangement, sequence reads were collapsed and filtered. For each sample, productive Simpson clonality was calculated as the square root of Simpson's diversity index across productive rearrangements. The immuneACCESS repertoire file appears here via TCRdb, limited to in-frame rearrangements. These files lack a portion of the clones; in checked studies, under half of the deficit traces to unresolved V genes, and the cause of the others is not known. V and J calls and clone size are given by that table; D and trimming were obtained from the DNA. This sample comprises 200,000 to 250,000 clones, 88% of them detected only once. In total, the top ten clones hold just over 2.5% of the sample.

Summary of the overall study and its limitations: How much clinical and demographic metadata was included differed by source and by participant, and the metadata was provided uncurated.

V and J are truncated by 1 base and 3 bases respectively, leaving an intervening sequence of 12 bases. Reading the germline V gene (reference sequence) gives CDR1 LGHDT and CDR2 YNNKEL. The CDR3 measures 16 amino acids from cysteine to phenylalanine. Solely the CDR3 DNA is kept, with 48 bases framed from the first base. A note on this clone: Its target antigen remains unknown. Base-call qualities are not available, and no considerably larger clone is one nucleotide away.

Participants in the prospective study were enrolled through a virtual design, were aged about 18 to 100 years, and lived in 24 United States geographic areas. In the prospective study, participants were assigned to cohorts based on the clinical history participants reported in a screening survey and a study questionnaire. Recovered participants in ImmuneRACE Cohort 3 were defined as having two consecutive negative NP/OP PCR tests, clearance from a healthcare professional, or resolution of symptoms. Each participant in the prospective study had whole blood, serum and a nasopharyngeal or oropharyngeal swab collected by mobile phlebotomists. Additional blood draws and questionnaires over an approximately two-month period could optionally be provided by prospective study participants. Before DNA extraction, blood samples from the prospective study were shipped at room temperature or frozen.

Sequencing used PBMCs or T cells enriched from blood (not recorded which). This TCR was sampled from a woman aged 25 to 45 who had recovered from COVID-19. Recombination linked TRBV3-1 (or the pseudogene TRBV3-2) to TRBJ1-4, with an unclear D gene assignment. DNA sequence: TGTGCCAGCAGCCAAGTTTCCCGAGCGGCTAATGAAAAACTGTTTTTT. This translates into CASSQVSRAANEKLFF.